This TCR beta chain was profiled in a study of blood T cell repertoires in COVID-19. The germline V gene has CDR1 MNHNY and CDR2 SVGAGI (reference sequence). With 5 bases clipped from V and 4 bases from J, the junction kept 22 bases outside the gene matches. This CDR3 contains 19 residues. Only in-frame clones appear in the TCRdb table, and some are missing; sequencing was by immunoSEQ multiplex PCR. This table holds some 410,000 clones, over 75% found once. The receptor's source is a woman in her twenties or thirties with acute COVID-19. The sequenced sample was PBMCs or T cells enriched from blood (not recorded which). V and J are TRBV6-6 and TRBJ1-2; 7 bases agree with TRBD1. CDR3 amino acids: CASSHNEGDRVKSGYGYTF. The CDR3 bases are TGTGCCAGCAGTCACAACGAGGGAGACAGGGTCAAGTCGGGCTATGGCTACACCTTC.